This entry features one T cell receptor (beta chain) sequence. Its antigen is still unknown. CDR1 and CDR2 (germline): SGHTA, FQGTGA. The CDR3 contains 15 residues. V was cut by 0 bases and J by 7 bases, with 10 bases left in between. Sequencing was performed with immunoSEQ multiplex PCR; in TCRdb, only in-frame clones are kept and a portion is missing. The sample shows under 70,000 clones, about two thirds of them seen only once. Relapse was seen in all patients after autologous stem cell transplantation, and brentuximab vedotin exposure was variable. Best responses included complete response and partial response; otherwise, the best response was progressive disease. This sample is drawn from a study of PD-1 blockade in classical Hodgkin lymphoma. Study results and caveats: Lower baseline TCR diversity marked trial partial responders and progressors. By C4D1, diversity of CD4+ TCRs had risen significantly, whereas that of CD8+ TCRs had not.

Sample: peripheral blood mononuclear cells (PBMCs), taken before the second cycle of nivolumab. This sequence was found in a human donor with classical Hodgkin lymphoma. The V gene is TRBV7-3, the J gene TRBJ1-6, with D tentatively TRBD1 (5 bases). The CDR3 nucleotides are TGTGCCAGCAGCTTAACGGGGGGGATAAATTCACCCCTCCACTTT. Residues: CASSLTGGINSPLHF.